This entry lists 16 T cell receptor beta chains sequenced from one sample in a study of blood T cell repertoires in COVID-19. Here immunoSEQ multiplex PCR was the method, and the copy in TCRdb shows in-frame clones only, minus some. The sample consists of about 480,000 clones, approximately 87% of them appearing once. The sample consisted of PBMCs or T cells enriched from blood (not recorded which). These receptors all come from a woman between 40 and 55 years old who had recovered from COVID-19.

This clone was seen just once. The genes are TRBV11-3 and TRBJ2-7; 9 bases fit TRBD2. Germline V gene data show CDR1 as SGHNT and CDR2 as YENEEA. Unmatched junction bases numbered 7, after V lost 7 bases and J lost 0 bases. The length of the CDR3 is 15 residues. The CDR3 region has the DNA TGTGCCAGCACCCTCAGGACTAGCGACTCCTACGAGCAGTACTTC. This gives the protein CASTLRTSDSYEQYF.

CDR3 amino acids: CASSESSGRVGDTQYF. CDR3 nucleotide sequence: TGCGCCAGCAGTGAGAGCAGCGGGAGGGTTGGAGATACGCAGTATTTT. The gene calls are TRBV10-1 and TRBJ2-3; 10 positions match TRBD2. Looked up from germline, CDR1 is WNHNN and CDR2 is SYGVQD (reference sequence). The CDR3 contains 16 residues. V was pared by 2 bases and J by 5 bases, with 7 bases of the junction left unmatched.

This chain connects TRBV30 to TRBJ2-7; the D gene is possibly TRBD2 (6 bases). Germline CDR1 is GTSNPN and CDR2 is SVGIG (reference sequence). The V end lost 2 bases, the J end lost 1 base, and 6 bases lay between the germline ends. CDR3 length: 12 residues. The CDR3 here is CAWSRESYEQYF. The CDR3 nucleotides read TGTGCCTGGAGTCGGGAGTCCTACGAGCAGTACTTC.

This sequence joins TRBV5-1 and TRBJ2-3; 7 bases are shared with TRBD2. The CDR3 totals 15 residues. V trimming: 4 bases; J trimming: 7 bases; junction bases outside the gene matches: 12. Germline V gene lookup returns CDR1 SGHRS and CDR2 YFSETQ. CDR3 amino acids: CASSQAAGVSNTQYF. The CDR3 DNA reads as TGCGCCAGCAGCCAGGCGGCGGGAGTGTCGAATACGCAGTATTTT.

The CDR3 DNA reads as TGTGCCAGCAGTTCACAGGAGAACACTGAAGCTTTCTTT. Translated, it gives CASSSQENTEAFF. This chain connects TRBV28 to TRBJ1-1; D possibly corresponds to TRBD1 (5 bases). The CDR3 is 13 amino acids. Germline values: CDR1 MDHEN, CDR2 SYDVKM. Trimming pared 4 bases from V and 1 base from J, leaving 7 bases between.

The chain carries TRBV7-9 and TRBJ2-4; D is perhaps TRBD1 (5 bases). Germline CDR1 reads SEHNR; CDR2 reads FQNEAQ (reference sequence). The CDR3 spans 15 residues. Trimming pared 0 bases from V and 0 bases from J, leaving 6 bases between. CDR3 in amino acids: CASSLAQGAKNIQYF. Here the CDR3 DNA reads TGTGCCAGCAGCTTAGCGCAGGGAGCCAAAAACATTCAGTACTTC.

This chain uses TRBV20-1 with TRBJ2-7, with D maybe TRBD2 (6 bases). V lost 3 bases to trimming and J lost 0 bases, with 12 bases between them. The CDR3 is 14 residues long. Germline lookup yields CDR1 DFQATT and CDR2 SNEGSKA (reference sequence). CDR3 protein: CSASLAGPSYEQYF. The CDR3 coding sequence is TGCAGTGCTAGTTTGGCGGGACCCTCCTACGAGCAGTACTTC.

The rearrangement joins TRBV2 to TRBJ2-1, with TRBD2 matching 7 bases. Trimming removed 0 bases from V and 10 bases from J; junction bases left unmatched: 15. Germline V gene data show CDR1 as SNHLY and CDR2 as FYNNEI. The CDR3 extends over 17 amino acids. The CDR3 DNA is TGTGCCAGCAGTGAAGCTTTTTGGGGAAGGGACTACGGGGAGCAGTTCTTC. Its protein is CASSEAFWGRDYGEQFF. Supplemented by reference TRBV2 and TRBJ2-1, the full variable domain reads EPEVTQTPSHQVTQMGQEVILRCVPISNHLYFYWYRQILGQKVEFLVSFYNNEISEKSEIFDDQFSVERPDGSNFTLKIRSTKLEDSAMYFCASSEAFWGRDYGEQFFGPGTRLTVL.

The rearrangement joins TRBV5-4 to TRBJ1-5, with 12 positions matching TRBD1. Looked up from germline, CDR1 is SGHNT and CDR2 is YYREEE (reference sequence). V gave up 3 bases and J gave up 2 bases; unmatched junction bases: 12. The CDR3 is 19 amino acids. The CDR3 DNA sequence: TGTGCCAGCAGCTGGCAATCGGGACAGGGGGCGCCGGGCAATCAGCCCCAGCATTTT. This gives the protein CASSWQSGQGAPGNQPQHF.

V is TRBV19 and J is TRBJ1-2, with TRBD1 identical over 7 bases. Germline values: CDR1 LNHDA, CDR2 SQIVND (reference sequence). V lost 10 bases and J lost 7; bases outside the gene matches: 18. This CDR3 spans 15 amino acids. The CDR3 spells CATMKTGSGSSGYTF. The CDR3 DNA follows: TGTGCCACCATGAAGACAGGGTCGGGCTCGAGTGGCTACACCTTC.

The CDR3 DNA is TGTGCCAGCATGGGACTAGCGGACTACAATGAGCAGTTCTTC. Its translation: CASMGLADYNEQFF. This chain uses TRBV2 with TRBJ2-1; TRBD2 agrees at 11 bases. The CDR3 has 14 residues. Trimming removed 7 bases from V and 3 bases from J; junction bases left unmatched: 2. Germline V lookup: CDR1 SNHLY, CDR2 FYNNEI.

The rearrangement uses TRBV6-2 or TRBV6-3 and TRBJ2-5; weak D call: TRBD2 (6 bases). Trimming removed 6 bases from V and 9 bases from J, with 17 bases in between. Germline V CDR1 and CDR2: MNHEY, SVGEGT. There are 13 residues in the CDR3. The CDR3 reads CASSQGLRGAQYF. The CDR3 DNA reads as TGTGCCAGCAGCCAAGGACTGCGCGGGGCCCAGTACTTC.

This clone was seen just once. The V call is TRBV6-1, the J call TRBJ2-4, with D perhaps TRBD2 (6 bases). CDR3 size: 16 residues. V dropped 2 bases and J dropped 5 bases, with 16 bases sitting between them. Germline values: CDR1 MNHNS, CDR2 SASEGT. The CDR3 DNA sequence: TGTGCCAGCAGTGAATTACCGGGAGCCCGTCAAAACATTCAGTACTTC. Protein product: CASSELPGARQNIQYF.

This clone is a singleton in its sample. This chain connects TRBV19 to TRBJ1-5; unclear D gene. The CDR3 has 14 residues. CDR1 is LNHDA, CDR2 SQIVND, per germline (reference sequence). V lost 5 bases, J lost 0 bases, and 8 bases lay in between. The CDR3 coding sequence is TGTGCCAGTAGTTCAGGCGATAGCAATCAGCCCCAGCATTTT. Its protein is CASSSGDSNQPQHF.

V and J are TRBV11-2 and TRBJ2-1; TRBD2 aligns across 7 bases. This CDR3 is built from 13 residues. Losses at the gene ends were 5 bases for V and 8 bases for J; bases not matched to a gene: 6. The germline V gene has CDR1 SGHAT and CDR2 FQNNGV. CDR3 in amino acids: CASSPGGNHEQFF. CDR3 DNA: TGTGCCAGCAGCCCGGGGGGTAACCATGAGCAGTTCTTC.

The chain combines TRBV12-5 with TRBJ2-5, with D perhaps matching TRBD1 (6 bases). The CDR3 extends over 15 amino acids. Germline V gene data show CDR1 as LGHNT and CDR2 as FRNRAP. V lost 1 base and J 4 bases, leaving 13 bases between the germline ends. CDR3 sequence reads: CASGLGTVGGETQYF. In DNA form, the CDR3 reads TGTGCTAGTGGTTTGGGGACAGTGGGCGGAGAGACCCAGTACTTC. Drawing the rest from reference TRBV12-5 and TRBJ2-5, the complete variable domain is DARVTQTPRHKVTEMGQEVTMRCQPILGHNTVFWYRQTMMQGLELLAYFRNRAPLDDSGMPKDRFSAEMPDATLATLKIQPSEPRDSAVYFCASGLGTVGGETQYFGPGTRLLVL.